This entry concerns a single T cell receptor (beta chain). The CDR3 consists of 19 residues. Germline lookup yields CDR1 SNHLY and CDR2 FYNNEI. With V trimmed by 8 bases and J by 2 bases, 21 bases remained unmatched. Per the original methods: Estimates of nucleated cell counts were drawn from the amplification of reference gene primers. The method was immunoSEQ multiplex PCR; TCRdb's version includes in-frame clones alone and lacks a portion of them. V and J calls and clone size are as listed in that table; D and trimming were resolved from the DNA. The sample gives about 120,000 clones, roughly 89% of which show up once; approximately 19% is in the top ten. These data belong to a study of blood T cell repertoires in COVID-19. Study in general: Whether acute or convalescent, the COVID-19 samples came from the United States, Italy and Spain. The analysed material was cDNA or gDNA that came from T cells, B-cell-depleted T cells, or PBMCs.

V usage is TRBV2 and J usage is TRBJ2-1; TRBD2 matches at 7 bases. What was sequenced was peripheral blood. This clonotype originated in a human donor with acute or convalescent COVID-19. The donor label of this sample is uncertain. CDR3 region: CASSAGRGRRESTYNEQFF. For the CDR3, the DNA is TGTGCCAGCTCCGCGGGGAGGGGTAGAAGGGAGAGTACCTACAATGAGCAGTTCTTC.